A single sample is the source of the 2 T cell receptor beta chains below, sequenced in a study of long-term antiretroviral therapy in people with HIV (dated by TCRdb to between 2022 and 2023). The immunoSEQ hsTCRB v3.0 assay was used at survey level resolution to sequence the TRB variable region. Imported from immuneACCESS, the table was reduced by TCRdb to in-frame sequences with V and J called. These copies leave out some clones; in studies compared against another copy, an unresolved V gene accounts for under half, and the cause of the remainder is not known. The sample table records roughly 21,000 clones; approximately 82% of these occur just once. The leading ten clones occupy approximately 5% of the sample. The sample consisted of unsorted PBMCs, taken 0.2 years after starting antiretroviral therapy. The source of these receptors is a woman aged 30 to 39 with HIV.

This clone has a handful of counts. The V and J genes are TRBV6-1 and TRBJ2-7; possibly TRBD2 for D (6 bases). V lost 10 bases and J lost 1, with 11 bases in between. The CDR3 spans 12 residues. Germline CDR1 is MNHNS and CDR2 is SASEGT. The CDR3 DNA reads TGTGCCACCATGACTAGGTCCTACGAGCAGTACGTC. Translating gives CATMTRSYEQYV.

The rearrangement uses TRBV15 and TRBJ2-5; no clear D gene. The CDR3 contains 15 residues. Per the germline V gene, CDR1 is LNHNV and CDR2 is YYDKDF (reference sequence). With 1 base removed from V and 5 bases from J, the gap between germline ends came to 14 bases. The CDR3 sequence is CATSRAPENEETQYF. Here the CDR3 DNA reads TGTGCCACCAGCAGAGCACCCGAGAACGAGGAGACCCAGTACTTC.